Listed here is a single T cell receptor beta chain. The antigen remains undetermined. The CDR3 covers 14 residues. Losses at the gene ends were 7 bases for V and 7 bases for J; bases not matched to a gene: 11. The data stem from a study of T-cell memory formation after mild COVID-19. Study-wide points: Some responding clones appeared in pre-infection memory, suggesting cross-reactive memory joined. Whereas later expanders leaned CD4+, clones contracting day 15 to 85 showed a balanced CD4/CD8 makeup.

TCRdb independently ran MiXCR on the 5' RACE reads; one entry per CDR3 protein. In the table there are 190,000 or so distinct CDR3 sequences, around a fifth of which are singletons. Specimen: PBMCs or a T cell subset sorted from them (not recorded which). This sequence joins TRBV12-3 or TRBV12-4 and TRBJ1-2; 8 positions agree with TRBD1. The source is an adult woman who had mild COVID-19 (a few samples of this study predate the infection). Cell type and time point are not known. The CDR3 region has the DNA TGTGCCAGCATACCCATAGGACAGGGCGGTGGCTACACCTTC. Its protein is CASIPIGQGGGYTF.